The 6 T cell receptor beta chains below were found in one sample sequenced in a study of identical twins. TCRdb reprocessed the 5' RACE reads via MiXCR and lists one record per CDR3 protein. This table holds hundreds of thousands of distinct CDR3 sequences, around a tenth found once. What was sequenced was memory (CD45RO+) T cells sorted from blood. The receptors here all came from a woman aged 18-29 years in good health.

This clonotype was counted ten times or more. V gene TRBV10-3 combines with J gene TRBJ2-3, with D possibly matching TRBD2 (7 bases). Germline values: CDR1 ENHRY, CDR2 SYGVKD. V lost 8 bases to trimming and J lost 3 bases, with 18 bases between them. The CDR3 is 15 residues long. CDR3 region: CAILPGGSSTDTQYF. The DNA of the CDR3 is TGTGCCATCCTCCCGGGGGGCAGTTCGACAGATACGCAGTATTTT.

This clonotype was counted a few times. At one of its ends the junction is not consistent with the germline gene, which may arise from a read error. CDR3 protein: CASGWNPQVF. CDR3 nucleotides: TGTGCCAGCGGATGGAACCCGCAGGTTTTT. V usage is TRBV6-2 or TRBV6-3 and J usage is TRBJ1-5, with no clear D. The CDR3 contains 10 residues. The germline V gene has CDR1 MNHEY and CDR2 SVGEGT.

This chain connects TRBV20-1 to TRBJ2-1, with 9 bases matching TRBD1. This CDR3 comprises 15 residues. V was clipped by 3 bases and J by 7 bases; unmatched bases: 10. The V gene's germline CDR1 is DFQATT and CDR2 SNEGSKA (reference sequence). The CDR3, as DNA: TGCAGTGCTAGTTTTGGGACAGGGAGGGCAAATGAGCAGTTCTTC. Encoded protein: CSASFGTGRANEQFF.

This rearrangement joins TRBV5-4 to TRBJ1-2, with D hard to call. Germline CDR1 reads SGHNT; CDR2 reads YYREEE (reference sequence). V lost 4 bases and J 3 bases, leaving 13 bases between the germline ends. There are 14 residues in the CDR3. In DNA, the CDR3 is TGTGCCAGCAGCAGCAGTATTACTCACTATGGCTACACCTTC. This translates into CASSSSITHYGYTF.

This clonotype has a handful of counts. The J gene is TRBJ2-1, the V gene TRBV27; 8 bases are a match to TRBD2. This CDR3 has 15 residues. Per germline, CDR1 MNHEY and CDR2 SMNVEV (reference sequence). With V trimmed by 5 bases and J by 4 bases, 7 bases remained unmatched. The CDR3 DNA reads TGTGCCAGCAGTCCCGGGAGGGCCAGATACAATGAGCAGTTCTTC. It translates to CASSPGRARYNEQFF.

The chain employs TRBV11-2 and TRBJ2-2; D may be TRBD1 or TRBD2 (6 bases each). The CDR3 length is 18 residues. V was clipped by 11 bases and J by 0 bases, with 25 bases between them. The germline gives CDR1 SGHAT, CDR2 FQNNGV. The chain's CDR3 is CAPGERARRDANTGELFF. The CDR3 DNA follows: TGTGCCCCAGGGGAGCGGGCTAGACGGGACGCGAACACCGGGGAGCTGTTTTTT.